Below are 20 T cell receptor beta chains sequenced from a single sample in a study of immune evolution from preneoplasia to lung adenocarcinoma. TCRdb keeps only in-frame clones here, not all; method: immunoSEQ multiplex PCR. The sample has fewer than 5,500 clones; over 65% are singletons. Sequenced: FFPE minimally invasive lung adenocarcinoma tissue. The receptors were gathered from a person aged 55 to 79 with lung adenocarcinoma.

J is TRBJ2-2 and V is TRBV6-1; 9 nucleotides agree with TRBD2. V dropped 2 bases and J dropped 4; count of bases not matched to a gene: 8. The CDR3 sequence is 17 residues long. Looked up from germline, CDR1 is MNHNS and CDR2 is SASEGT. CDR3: CASSEFSGGSFTGELFF. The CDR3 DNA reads TGTGCCAGCAGTGAATTCAGCGGGGGGTCATTCACCGGGGAGCTGTTTTTT.

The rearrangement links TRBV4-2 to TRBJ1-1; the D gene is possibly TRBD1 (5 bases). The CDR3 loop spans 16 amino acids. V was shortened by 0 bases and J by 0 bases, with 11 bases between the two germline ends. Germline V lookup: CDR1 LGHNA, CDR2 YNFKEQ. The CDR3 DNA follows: TGTGCCAGCAGCCAAGACAAGGGGTATGTGAACACTGAAGCTTTCTTT. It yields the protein CASSQDKGYVNTEAFF.

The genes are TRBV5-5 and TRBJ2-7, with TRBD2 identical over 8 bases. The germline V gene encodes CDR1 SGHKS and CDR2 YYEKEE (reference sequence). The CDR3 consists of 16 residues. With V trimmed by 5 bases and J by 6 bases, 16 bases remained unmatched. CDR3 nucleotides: TGTGCCAGCAGATCCGCTTTTTCGGGAGGGCCAGGCGAGCAGTACTTC. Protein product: CASRSAFSGGPGEQYF.

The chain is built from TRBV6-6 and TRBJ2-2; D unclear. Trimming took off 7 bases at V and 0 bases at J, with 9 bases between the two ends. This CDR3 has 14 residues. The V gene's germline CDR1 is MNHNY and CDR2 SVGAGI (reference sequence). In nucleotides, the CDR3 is TGTGCCAGCAACCAGTTTACGAACACCGGGGAGCTGTTTTTT. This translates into CASNQFTNTGELFF.

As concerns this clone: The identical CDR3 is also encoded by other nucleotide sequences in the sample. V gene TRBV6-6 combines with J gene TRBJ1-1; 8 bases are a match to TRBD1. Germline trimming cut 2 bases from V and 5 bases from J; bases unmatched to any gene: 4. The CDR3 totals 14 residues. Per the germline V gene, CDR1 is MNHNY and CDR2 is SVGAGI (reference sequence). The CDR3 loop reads CASSYDRGGTEAFF. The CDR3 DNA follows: TGTGCCAGCAGTTACGACAGGGGAGGGACTGAAGCTTTCTTT.

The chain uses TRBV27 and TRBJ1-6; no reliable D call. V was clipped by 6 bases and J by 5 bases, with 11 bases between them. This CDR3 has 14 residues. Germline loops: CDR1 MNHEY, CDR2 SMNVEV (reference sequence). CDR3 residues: CASSPAWDNSPLHF. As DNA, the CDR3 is TGTGCCAGCAGCCCGGCCTGGGATAATTCACCCCTCCACTTT.

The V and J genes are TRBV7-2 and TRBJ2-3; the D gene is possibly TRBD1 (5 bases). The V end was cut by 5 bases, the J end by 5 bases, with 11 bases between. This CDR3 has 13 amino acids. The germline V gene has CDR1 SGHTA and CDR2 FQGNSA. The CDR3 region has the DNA TGTGCCAGCAGCACGGACCAGGGAGATACGCAGTATTTT. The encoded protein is CASSTDQGDTQYF.

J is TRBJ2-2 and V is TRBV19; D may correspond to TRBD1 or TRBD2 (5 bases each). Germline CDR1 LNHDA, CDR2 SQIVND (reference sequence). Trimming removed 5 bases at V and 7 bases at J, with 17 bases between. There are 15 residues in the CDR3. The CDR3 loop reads CASSRGPPTGGELFF. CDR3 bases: TGTGCCAGTAGTCGGGGACCCCCAACGGGCGGGGAGCTGTTTTTT.

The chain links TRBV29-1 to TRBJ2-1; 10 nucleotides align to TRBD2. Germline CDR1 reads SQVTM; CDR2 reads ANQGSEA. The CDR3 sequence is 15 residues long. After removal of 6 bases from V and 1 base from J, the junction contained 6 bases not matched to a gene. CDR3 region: CSVDKAGGSYNEQFF. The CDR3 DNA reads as TGCAGCGTGGACAAAGCGGGAGGGTCCTACAATGAGCAGTTCTTC.

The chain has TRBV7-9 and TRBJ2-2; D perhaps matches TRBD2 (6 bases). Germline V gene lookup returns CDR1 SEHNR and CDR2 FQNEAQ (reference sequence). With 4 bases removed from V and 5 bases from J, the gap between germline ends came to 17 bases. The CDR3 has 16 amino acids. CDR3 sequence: CASSSPVKGGTGELFF. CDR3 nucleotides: TGTGCCAGCAGCTCCCCCGTGAAGGGAGGTACCGGGGAGCTGTTTTTT.

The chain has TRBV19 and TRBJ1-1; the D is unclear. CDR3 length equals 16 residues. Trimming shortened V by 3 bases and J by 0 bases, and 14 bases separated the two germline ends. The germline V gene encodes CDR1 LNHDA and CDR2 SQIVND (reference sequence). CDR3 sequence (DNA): TGTGCCAGTAGTATTTGGCCACTGGCCATGAACACTGAAGCTTTCTTT. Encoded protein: CASSIWPLAMNTEAFF.

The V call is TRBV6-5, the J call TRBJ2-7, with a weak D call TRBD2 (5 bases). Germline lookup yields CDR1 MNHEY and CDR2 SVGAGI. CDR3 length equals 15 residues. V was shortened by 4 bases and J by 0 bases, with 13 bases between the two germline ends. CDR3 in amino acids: CASSFSDSSSYEQYF. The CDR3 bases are TGTGCCAGCAGTTTCTCGGACTCGTCCTCCTACGAGCAGTACTTC.

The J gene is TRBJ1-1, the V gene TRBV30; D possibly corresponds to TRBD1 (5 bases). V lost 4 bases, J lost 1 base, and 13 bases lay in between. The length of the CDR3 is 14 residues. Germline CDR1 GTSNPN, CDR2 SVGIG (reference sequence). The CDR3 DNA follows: TGTGCCTGGAAAACGGGACGGCCGAACACTGAAGCTTTCTTT. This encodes CAWKTGRPNTEAFF.

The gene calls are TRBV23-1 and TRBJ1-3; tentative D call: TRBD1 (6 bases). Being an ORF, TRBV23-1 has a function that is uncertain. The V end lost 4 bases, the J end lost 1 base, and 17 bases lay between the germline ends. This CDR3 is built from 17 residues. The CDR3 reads CASSPPWTDCSGNTIYF. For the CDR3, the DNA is TGCGCCAGCAGTCCTCCATGGACAGATTGTTCTGGAAACACCATATATTTT.

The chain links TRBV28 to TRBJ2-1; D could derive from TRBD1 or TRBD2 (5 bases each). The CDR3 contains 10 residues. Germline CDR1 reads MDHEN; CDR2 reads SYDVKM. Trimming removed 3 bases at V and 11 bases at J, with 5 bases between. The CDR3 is CASSLGQQFF. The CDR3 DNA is TGTGCCAGCAGTTTGGGACAGCAGTTCTTC.

The CDR3 DNA is TGTGCCAGCAGTTTTGGCGAGGGTGGGGACCAGCCCCAGCATTTT. This codes for CASSFGEGGDQPQHF. V and J are TRBV2 and TRBJ1-5, with D perhaps TRBD1 (5 bases). V was cut by 5 bases and J by 7 bases, with 18 bases left in between. The CDR3 covers 15 residues. From germline, CDR1 is SNHLY and CDR2 FYNNEI.

CDR3 protein: CASSYGEGGLTEAFF. CDR3 DNA sequence: TGTGCCAGCAGCTACGGCGAAGGGGGCTTGACTGAAGCTTTCTTT. V and J are TRBV7-9 and TRBJ1-1, with 7 bases matching TRBD1. This CDR3 region has 15 residues. Unmatched junction bases numbered 10, after V lost 4 bases and J lost 5 bases. Germline CDR1 is SEHNR and CDR2 is FQNEAQ (reference sequence).

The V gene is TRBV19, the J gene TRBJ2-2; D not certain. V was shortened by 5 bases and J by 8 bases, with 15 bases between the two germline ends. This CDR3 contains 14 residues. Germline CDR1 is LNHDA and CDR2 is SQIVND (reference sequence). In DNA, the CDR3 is TGTGCCAGTAGTGTTTCTCCGGGTAGTGGGGAGCTGTTTTTT. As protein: CASSVSPGSGELFF.

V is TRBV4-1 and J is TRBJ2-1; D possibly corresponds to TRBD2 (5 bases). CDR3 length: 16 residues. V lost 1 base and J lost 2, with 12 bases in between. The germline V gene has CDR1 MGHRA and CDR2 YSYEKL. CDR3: CASSQAVVAPYNEQFF. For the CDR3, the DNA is TGCGCCAGCAGCCAAGCGGTAGTAGCGCCCTACAATGAGCAGTTCTTC.

The chain's CDR3 is CARKAGVSYGYTF. The CDR3 DNA sequence: TGTGCCAGGAAGGCAGGGGTGAGCTATGGCTACACCTTC. The chain joins TRBV2 to TRBJ1-2; a weak D match, TRBD1 (6 bases). The CDR3 is made up of 13 amino acids. Germline V gene data show CDR1 as SNHLY and CDR2 as FYNNEI. With 9 bases removed from V and 4 bases from J, the gap between germline ends came to 15 bases.